Below, 9 T cell receptor beta chains from the same sample are listed, as sequenced in a study of glioma-infiltrating T cells. The iRepertoire nested amplicon-rescue multiplex PCR amplified TCR alpha and beta CDR3s from RNA. TCRdb redid the calling of the multiplex PCR reads with MiXCR, one entry per CDR3 protein. This sample has around 190,000 distinct CDR3 sequences, with 25% to 35% found just once. The sequencing input was glioma tissue, nonneoplastic brain tissue, or PBMCs (not recorded which). The receptors were gathered from a human donor with low-grade glioma or glioblastoma, undergoing nonglioma brain surgery, or in good health (not recorded which).

As regards this clonotype: This could be a read error, since a much larger clone is one nucleotide away. The gene calls are TRBV20-1 and TRBJ2-1, with 8 bases matching TRBD2. Germline lookup yields CDR1 DFQATT and CDR2 SNEGSKA (reference sequence). This CDR3 contains 15 residues. CDR3 protein: CSAKPGTRTYNEQSF. Here the CDR3 DNA reads TGCAGTGCTAAACCGGGGACTAGGACCTACAATGAGCAGTCCTTC.

Worth noting for this clonotype: The junction departs from germline at one end; a sequencing error may be responsible. CDR3: CGSSLEGRTETQYF. CDR3 DNA: TGTGGCAGCAGTTTGGAAGGCAGGACAGAGACCCAGTACTTC. V and J are TRBV12-3 or TRBV12-4 and TRBJ2-5, with unresolved D. This CDR3 is built from 14 residues.

Ten or more counts support this clonotype. The CDR3 DNA follows: TGTGCCAGCAGTGTGGTAGGCGTAGATACGCAGTATTTT. It is translated as CASSVVGVDTQYF. The V and J genes are TRBV2 and TRBJ2-3; D not resolved. Trimming shortened V by 4 bases and J by 5 bases, and 10 bases separated the two germline ends. The CDR3 has 13 amino acids. The germline gives CDR1 SNHLY, CDR2 FYNNEI. Full variable domain (remainder filled in from reference TRBV2 and TRBJ2-3): EPEVTQTPSHQVTQMGQEVILRCVPISNHLYFYWYRQILGQKVEFLVSFYNNEISEKSEIFDDQFSVERPDGSNFTLKIRSTKLEDSAMYFCASSVVGVDTQYFGPGTRLTVL.

This clonotype was recorded many times. V and J are TRBV7-9 and TRBJ2-7; no reliable D call. The CDR3 extends over 12 amino acids. V was trimmed by 1 base and J by 3 bases, leaving 4 bases between them. CDR1 is SEHNR and CDR2 is FQNEAQ in the germline V gene (reference sequence). This chain's CDR3 is CASSLEIYEQYF. CDR3 bases: TGTGCCAGCAGCTTAGAAATCTACGAGCAGTACTTC.

The table lists this clonotype with many counts. The rearrangement links TRBV6-1 to TRBJ2-1, with 8 bases aligning to TRBD1. From germline, CDR1 is MNHNS and CDR2 SASEGT. Germline trimming cut 10 bases from V and 7 bases from J; bases unmatched to any gene: 15. This CDR3 is 15 amino acids long. As DNA, the CDR3 is TGTGCCATCAGAGGAACCGGGACAGGTGGGAATGAGCAGTTCTTC. It translates to CAIRGTGTGGNEQFF.

About this clonotype: A much larger clone differs from this one at a single base, so this may be a read error. The V gene is TRBV7-8, the J gene TRBJ2-2; D gene ambiguous. The CDR3 runs 9 residues. V gave up 8 bases and J gave up 7 bases, with 2 bases separating them. Per the germline V gene, CDR1 is SGHVS and CDR2 is FQNEAQ. The CDR3 sequence is CASCGELFF. The CDR3 DNA reads as TGTGCCAGCTGCGGGGAGCTGTTTTTT.

In regard to this clonotype: The junction departs from the called germline gene at one end, perhaps through a read error. The V gene is TRBV27, the J gene TRBJ2-7, with D perhaps TRBD1 (5 bases). The germline CDR1 and CDR2 sequences are MNHEY and SMNVEV (reference sequence). The CDR3 spans 14 residues. The CDR3 is CASSFSTVDYEQYF. The CDR3, as DNA: TGTGCCAGCAGTTTCTCGACAGTGGATTACGAACAGTACTTC.

The table lists this clonotype with many counts. The chain carries TRBV20-1 and TRBJ2-7, with D hard to call. CDR1 DFQATT and CDR2 SNEGSKA come from the germline V gene (reference sequence). Trimming left V 3 bases short and J 0 bases short, with 12 bases between. The CDR3 contains 14 residues. The CDR3: CSASSPGSSYEQYF. CDR3 DNA sequence: TGCAGTGCTAGTAGCCCAGGCAGCTCCTACGAGCAGTACTTC.

CDR3 protein: CASSQDYQADYSYEQYF. CDR3 in DNA: TGTGCCAGCAGCCAAGATTACCAAGCGGATTACTCCTACGAGCAGTACTTC. The genes are TRBV3-1 and TRBJ2-7; maybe TRBD2 (5 bases). The V and J ends lost 0 bases and 0 bases respectively, with 15 bases between them. The CDR3 has 17 amino acids. The germline CDR1 and CDR2 sequences are LGHDT and YNNKEL (reference sequence).